These T cell receptor beta chains were read from a single sample in a study of cytotoxic CD8 clonotypes in ibrutinib-treated CLL. The table came from immunoSEQ multiplex PCR; TCRdb's copy has only in-frame clones and leaves some out. In the table there are roughly 220,000 clones, 79% of which are singletons. This sample comprised PBMCs, obtained after 12 months of ibrutinib treatment. The receptors were gathered from a human donor with chronic lymphocytic leukemia. The CDR3 runs from the conserved cysteine through the conserved F or W. D genes are given only for firm matches. Where a row states a size, it is once, few, many or the class of an expanded clone; other rows omit it.

TGTGCCAGCAGGCCCGGGACAGGGATTTACGGCTACACCTTC CASRPGTGIYGYTF TRBD1 TRBJ1-2 TRBV28 -
TGTGCCAGCAGTTTATCGGGAAGGGGATCATACGAGCAGTACTTC CASSLSGRGSYEQYF - TRBJ2-7 TRBV27 -
TGCAGCGTCAGGACAGGGCCGGGTGAAAAACTGTTTTTT CSVRTGPGEKLFF TRBD1 TRBJ1-4 TRBV29-1 once
TGTGCCACCAGCAGAGATCGGCTTTCGTGGCCCTATGGCTACACCTTC CATSRDRLSWPYGYTF - TRBJ1-2 TRBV15 -
TGTGCCATCAGTGAGTCGCGACTTAATAGCAATCAGCCCCAGCATTTT CAISESRLNSNQPQHF - TRBJ1-5 TRBV10-3 -
TGTGCCAGCAGCTCATCCCTACAGGGGAACACTGAAGCTTTCTTT CASSSSLQGNTEAFF - TRBJ1-1 TRBV5-6 -
TGCGCCAGCAGCCAGGTAGAATTCTCTGGAAACACCATATATTTT CASSQVEFSGNTIYF - TRBJ1-3 TRBV4-1 -
TGTGCCATCAGTGTAACGGACAATCAGCCCCAGCATTTT CAISVTDNQPQHF - TRBJ1-5 TRBV10-3 -
TGCGCCAGCAGCCCCGGGACTAGCGCTTACAATGAGCAGTTCTTC CASSPGTSAYNEQFF TRBD2 TRBJ2-1 TRBV5-1 -
TGTGCCACCAGCAGAGATCGTGGAATCGCTGGAAACACCATATATTTT CATSRDRGIAGNTIYF - TRBJ1-3 TRBV15 -
TGCGCCAGCAGCTTGGTATTGCGGGGTCTCGGGGAGGACAATGAGCAGTTCTTC CASSLVLRGLGEDNEQFF - TRBJ2-1 TRBV5-1 -
TGTGCCAGCAGCTTGAGCGGCACAGATACGCAGTATTTT CASSLSGTDTQYF - TRBJ2-3 TRBV5-6 -
TGTGCCAGCAGTGGACAGGGCTATGGCTACACCTTC CASSGQGYGYTF TRBD1 TRBJ1-2 TRBV6-4 -
TGTGCCAGCAGTAACACCTCCCGACTAGCGGTCACAGATACGCAGTATTTT CASSNTSRLAVTDTQYF TRBD2 TRBJ2-3 TRBV25-1 once
TGTGCCACACTCCGGGGCGATAATTCACCCCTCCACTTT CATLRGDNSPLHF - TRBJ1-6 TRBV6-5 -
TGTGCCAGCTCACCCGGGACAGGCAATCAGCCCCAGCATTTT CASSPGTGNQPQHF TRBD1 TRBJ1-5 TRBV18 many
TGTGCCAGCAGCTTAGGTCGCGATCAGCCCCAGCATTTT CASSLGRDQPQHF - TRBJ1-5 TRBV7-8 -
TGTGCCAGCAGCCCCCAGCCGGTAGGCTATGGCTACACCTTC CASSPQPVGYGYTF - TRBJ1-2 TRBV9 -
TGTGCCTGGAGTGTAGCAGAGAACACTGAAGCTTTCTTT CAWSVAENTEAFF - TRBJ1-1 TRBV30 -
TGTGCCAGCAGCTTAGGGCAGGTTAATGAAAAACTGTTTTTT CASSLGQVNEKLFF - TRBJ1-4 TRBV7-9 -
TGTGCCAGCAGCTGGTCAGGGGGATACGAAAAACTGTTTTTT CASSWSGGYEKLFF TRBD1 TRBJ1-4 TRBV7-8 -
TGTGCCAGCAGCTTGTTGACAGGGGGCTACAATGAGCAGTTCTTC CASSLLTGGYNEQFF TRBD1 TRBJ2-1 TRBV7-9 -
TGTGCCAGCAGCCAAGATTCCGGGCTTACGCAGTACTTC CASSQDSGLTQYF - TRBJ2-7 TRBV4-2 -
TGTGCCAGCAGTGAAAACGCACAGCACACAGATACGCAGTATTTT CASSENAQHTDTQYF - TRBJ2-3 TRBV2 -
TGTGCCAGCAGCTTAGGTACCACTAGCGGGGGAGAGACCCAGTACTTC CASSLGTTSGGETQYF TRBD2 TRBJ2-5 TRBV7-2 few
TGTGCCTGGAGTGGCGGAGATAATCAGCCCCAGCATTTT CAWSGGDNQPQHF - TRBJ1-5 TRBV30 -
TGTGCCAGCAGCTTAAGGCAGAACTATGGCTACACCTTC CASSLRQNYGYTF - TRBJ1-2 TRBV7-9 once
TGTGCCTGGAGTGTACTGGGACAGACCTTACATTCTGGAAACACCATATATTTT CAWSVLGQTLHSGNTIYF TRBD1 TRBJ1-3 TRBV30 -
TGTGCCAGCAGCTTGTGGAGGGTAGGGAGCACAGATACGCAGTATTTT CASSLWRVGSTDTQYF - TRBJ2-3 TRBV5-4 once
TGTGCCAGCCGGATCCAACTGGGCACTGAAGCTTTCTTT CASRIQLGTEAFF - TRBJ1-1 TRBV2 -
TGCGCCAGCAGTTACTCCTCTATGAACACTGAAGCTTTCTTT CASSYSSMNTEAFF - TRBJ1-1 TRBV6-5 -
TGTGCCAGCAGCTTAGCTGGGTTTGGCTACACCTTC CASSLAGFGYTF - TRBJ1-2 TRBV7-8 -
TGCGCCAGCAGCTTGGGACTAGCGGACGCCGGGGAGCTGTTTTTT CASSLGLADAGELFF TRBD2 TRBJ2-2 TRBV5-1 -
TGTGCCAGCAGTTACGGGCAGGGATACGAAAAACTGTTTTTT CASSYGQGYEKLFF - TRBJ1-4 TRBV6-6 -
TGTGCCAGCAGTGAGGAGACAGTTGCTAACTATGGCTACACCTTC CASSEETVANYGYTF - TRBJ1-2 TRBV6-6 -
TGTGCCAGCAGCGATAGGACTAGCGGGAGGGAGAATGAGCAGTTCTTC CASSDRTSGRENEQFF TRBD2 TRBJ2-1 TRBV5-4 -
TGTGCCATCACCCCGGGACAGGGGGACGAGCAGTACTTC CAITPGQGDEQYF TRBD1 TRBJ2-7 TRBV10-3 -
TGTGCCAGCAGTGCCACTTGGGGGGGTGGCAATCAGCCCCAGCATTTT CASSATWGGGNQPQHF - TRBJ1-5 TRBV28 -
TGCGCCAGCCAAATTCCGAGGGGCAACACCGGGGAGCTGTTTTTT CASQIPRGNTGELFF - TRBJ2-2 TRBV5-1 many
TGTGCCAGCAGGGACAGGGGGAAGAATGGCTACACCTTC CASRDRGKNGYTF TRBD1 TRBJ1-2 TRBV2 -
TGCAGCGTTGAAGATGAAGGGTTCGGGGAGACCCAGTACTTC CSVEDEGFGETQYF - TRBJ2-5 TRBV29-1 -
TGCGCCAGCAGCTACCAGACGGGGACCTACAATGAGCAGTTCTTC CASSYQTGTYNEQFF - TRBJ2-1 TRBV5-1 -
TGTGCCAGCAGTCTAGCGGGGGGGTACGAGCAGTACTTC CASSLAGGYEQYF TRBD2 TRBJ2-7 TRBV6-5 -
TGTGCCAGCAGCCTACACCGGGGGGGCGGCACAGATACGCAGTATTTT CASSLHRGGGTDTQYF TRBD2 TRBJ2-3 TRBV9 -
TGTGCCAGCAGCCCCTATGGGGGTAGCTCCTACGAGCAGTACTTC CASSPYGGSSYEQYF - TRBJ2-7 TRBV9 -
TGCGCCAGCAGTGAATCTGGAAATTCCTACAATGAGCAGTTCTTC CASSESGNSYNEQFF - TRBJ2-1 TRBV10-1 -
TGTGCCAGCAGCGACCGGGACAGGGATGTAGGTGAAGCTTTCTTT CASSDRDRDVGEAFF - TRBJ1-1 TRBV21-1 -
TGTGCCAGTAGTGACAGGGACGAGCAGTACTTC CASSDRDEQYF TRBD1 TRBJ2-7 TRBV19 -
TGTGCCAGCAGTCAAGGACCCAGGACTGAAGCTTTCTTT CASSQGPRTEAFF - TRBJ1-1 TRBV6-5 -
TGTGCCAGCAGCTTAGCTGTGGTCACAGATACGCAGTATTTT CASSLAVVTDTQYF - TRBJ2-3 TRBV7-8 -
TGCGCCAGCAGCACCCAGGGGGAGGAAGGCTCACCCCTCCACTTT CASSTQGEEGSPLHF TRBD1 TRBJ1-6 TRBV5-1 -
TGTGCCAGCAGCACACTCCCTGGGGTCGTCTACTCAAGCTCTGGAAACACCATATATTTT CASSTLPGVVYSSSGNTIYF - TRBJ1-3 TRBV7-3 -
TGTGCCAGCAATCGTGAAGAGAGGGGCTGGGAGACCCAGTACTTC CASNREERGWETQYF - TRBJ2-5 TRBV2 -
TGTGCCAGCAGTGTCCGGGACCGGGACAATGAGCAGTTCTTC CASSVRDRDNEQFF - TRBJ2-1 TRBV6-1 once
TGTGCCAGCAAGGCCGCCTGGGGCCCACGGGAGACCCAGTACTTC CASKAAWGPRETQYF - TRBJ2-5 TRBV2 -
TGTGCCAGCAGCTTAGAGTACGGATCTAATGGCTACACCTTC CASSLEYGSNGYTF - TRBJ1-2 TRBV7-9 -
TGTGCCAGCAGTTTAGGATCCCTAGCGGGAGGGCCAGAGTATTTT CASSLGSLAGGPEYF TRBD2 TRBJ2-3 TRBV28 -
TGTGCCAGCAGCCCAGGGACTAGCGGGTACAATGAGCAGTTCTTC CASSPGTSGYNEQFF TRBD2 TRBJ2-1 TRBV28 few
TGCGCCAGCAGGAGAAGCCCGATTAATGAAAAACTGTTTTTT CASRRSPINEKLFF - TRBJ1-4 TRBV4-1 -